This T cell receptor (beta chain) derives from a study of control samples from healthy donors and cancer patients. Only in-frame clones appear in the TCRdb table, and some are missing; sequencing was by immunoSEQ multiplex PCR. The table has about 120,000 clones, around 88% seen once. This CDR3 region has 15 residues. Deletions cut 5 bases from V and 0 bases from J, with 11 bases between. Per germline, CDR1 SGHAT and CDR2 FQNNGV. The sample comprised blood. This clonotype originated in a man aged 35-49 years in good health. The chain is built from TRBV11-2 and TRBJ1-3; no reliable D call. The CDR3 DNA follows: TGTGCCAGCAGCCGGAACCAGGACTCTGGAAACACCATATATTTT. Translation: CASSRNQDSGNTIYF. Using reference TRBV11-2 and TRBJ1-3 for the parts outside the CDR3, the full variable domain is EAGVAQSPRYKIIEKRQSVAFWCNPISGHATLYWYQQILGQGPKLLIQFQNNGVVDDSQLPKDRFSAERLKGVDSTLKIQPAKLEDSAVYLCASSRNQDSGNTIYFGEGSWLTVV.